The sequence of this T cell receptor (beta chain) was determined in a study of blood T cell repertoires in COVID-19. Turning to the study itself: T cells, B-cell-depleted T cells, or PBMCs provided the cDNA or gDNA that served as material.

Assay used: immunoSEQ multiplex PCR; TCRdb lists only in-frame clones, some missing. Found here are tens of thousands of clones, roughly nine tenths of them singletons; the top ten hold more than 8%. There are 18 residues in the CDR3. Germline CDR1 reads SGHRS; CDR2 reads YFSETQ. V lost 4 bases to trimming and J lost 5 bases, with 27 bases between them. Specimen: peripheral blood. The clonotype was recovered from a human donor with active COVID-19. The donor label of this sample is uncertain. The rearrangement uses TRBV5-1 and TRBJ1-2; a possible D gene is TRBD1 (5 bases). As DNA, the CDR3 is TGCGCCAGCAGCAGAGGAGGGGTAGACGCCGACGGACAATATGGCTACACCTTC. Translated: CASSRGGVDADGQYGYTF.